The clone carrying this TCR beta chain was observed once. Its antigen remains unidentified. Second-dose timings of about 4 or about 12 weeks were pooled. Sequenced by immunoSEQ multiplex PCR; TCRdb stores in-frame clones only, minus some. The data contain approximately 75,000 clones, roughly 84% of them singletons. This entry is derived from a study of T cell responses to AZD1222 COVID-19 vaccine. Study conclusions and caveats: Baseline seropositivity characterized only a handful of AZD1222 recipients.

Germline CDR1 PRHDT, CDR2 FYEKMQ (reference sequence). V lost 5 bases and J 11 bases, leaving 12 bases between the germline ends. The CDR3 is made up of 11 amino acids. This receptor was taken from an adult who received the AZD1222 COVID-19 vaccine. The material sequenced was peripheral blood, taken 28 days after the second AZD1222 dose. The V and J genes are TRBV13 and TRBJ1-1, with no clear D. CDR3 region: CASSHSVVAFF. CDR3 nucleotide sequence: TGTGCCAGCAGCCACTCCGTTGTTGCTTTCTTT.